Each of the 6 T cell receptor beta chains below was sequenced from the same sample in a study of T-cell memory formation after mild COVID-19. TCRdb ran MiXCR on the 5' RACE reads and lists one entry per CDR3 protein. The sample consists of 300,000 to 350,000 distinct CDR3 sequences, roughly a fifth of them appearing once. The sequenced material came from PBMCs or a T cell subset sorted from them (not recorded which). All receptors derive from a man younger than 35 who had mild COVID-19 (a few samples of this study predate the infection). Cell type and time point are not known.

This chain links TRBV12-3 or TRBV12-4 with TRBJ2-5, with 7 bases fitting TRBD1. This CDR3 contains 16 residues. V trimming: 7 bases; J trimming: 5 bases; junction bases outside the gene matches: 16. In DNA form, the CDR3 reads TGTGCCAGCACCCAGGTAGAGGGGGCTCGGAGGGAGACCCAGTACTTC. Translated, it gives CASTQVEGARRETQYF.

This clonotype was seen more than once but under ten times. The chain combines TRBV12-5 with TRBJ2-1, with TRBD2 matching over 11 bases. In germline, CDR1 is LGHNT, CDR2 FRNRAP. J was trimmed by 7 bases and V by 1 base; bases with no gene match: 6. The CDR3 consists of 16 residues. The CDR3 protein is CASGLGASGGSNEQFF. In nucleotides, the CDR3 is TGTGCTAGTGGTTTGGGTGCTAGCGGGGGGAGTAATGAGCAGTTCTTC.

This clonotype was seen a handful of times. The V call is TRBV3-1, the J call TRBJ1-5; weak D call: TRBD1 (6 bases). This CDR3 is built from 14 residues. V dropped 5 bases and J dropped 2 bases, with 10 bases sitting between them. Germline CDR1 is LGHDT and CDR2 is YNNKEL (reference sequence). CDR3 DNA: TGTGCCAGCAGCGTACAGGGAGGCAATCAGCCCCAGCATTTT. Protein: CASSVQGGNQPQHF. Using reference TRBV3-1 and TRBJ1-5 for the parts outside the CDR3, the full variable domain is DTAVSQTPKYLVTQMGNDKSIKCEQNLGHDTMYWYKQDSKKFLKIMFSYNNKELIINETVPNRFSPKSPDKAHLNLHINSLELGDSAVYFCASSVQGGNQPQHFGDGTRLSIL.

The CDR3 bases are TGTGCCAGCATCGAGGGGTGGGTCTTAAACACTGAAGCTTTCTTT. This encodes CASIEGWVLNTEAFF. The chain recombines TRBV6-2 or TRBV6-3 with TRBJ1-1, with D perhaps TRBD1 (5 bases). Germline CDR1 reads MNHEY; CDR2 reads SVGEGT. V was pared by 7 bases and J by 2 bases, with 17 bases between. CDR3 length: 15 residues.

This clonotype was seen only a few times. The chain uses TRBV5-1 and TRBJ2-3, with TRBD2 matching over 8 bases. The germline CDR1 and CDR2 sequences are SGHRS and YFSETQ. J gave up 1 base and V 0 bases, and 7 bases lay outside the gene matches. The CDR3 covers 17 residues. CDR3 amino acids: CASSLGRGGIGTDTQYF. CDR3 nucleotides: TGCGCCAGCAGCTTGGGCCGGGGGGGCATCGGCACAGATACGCAGTATTTT.

This clonotype was seen a handful of times. The gene calls are TRBV29-1 and TRBJ2-7; the D gene is possibly TRBD2 (5 bases). The CDR3 covers 13 residues. V dropped 4 bases and J dropped 4 bases, with 14 bases sitting between them. Germline CDR1 and CDR2: SQVTM and ANQGSEA. CDR3 bases: TGCAGCGTTGTTGAGGGAATGGGATACGAGCAGTACTTC. Its translation is CSVVEGMGYEQYF.